The 4 T cell receptor beta chains listed next were all sequenced from one sample in a study of T cell changes during pregnancy in multiple sclerosis. Some clones are missing from TCRdb's copy, which holds only in-frame ones; the method was immunoSEQ multiplex PCR. The repertoire holds tens of thousands of clones, with 90% as singletons. The specimen was peripheral blood, collected after pregnancy. The receptors come from a female donor in good health, enrolled as a control in a pregnancy study.

V is TRBV29-1 and J is TRBJ2-5; 10 bases match TRBD2. This CDR3 has 16 amino acids. V shed 4 bases, J shed 5 bases, and the junction held 13 bases outside the gene matches. In germline, CDR1 is SQVTM, CDR2 ANQGSEA. The CDR3 nucleotides read TGCAGCGTTGGGGGGACTAGCGCGACCTTGGCGGAGACCCAGTACTTC. This gives the protein CSVGGTSATLAETQYF.

The chain joins TRBV5-1 to TRBJ1-3; TRBD1 might be the D (5 bases). Trimming removed 2 bases from V and 0 bases from J, with 6 bases in between. The CDR3 is made up of 14 amino acids. The germline V gene encodes CDR1 SGHRS and CDR2 YFSETQ. CDR3 residues: CASSLDSSGNTIYF. The DNA for the CDR3 is TGCGCCAGCAGCTTAGACAGCTCTGGAAACACCATATATTTT.

This clone was counted a single time. This rearrangement joins TRBV6-5 to TRBJ1-1; D perhaps matches TRBD1 (5 bases). V was shortened by 2 bases and J by 1 base, with 8 bases between the two germline ends. This CDR3 is 14 amino acids long. Looked up from germline, CDR1 is MNHEY and CDR2 is SVGAGI. The CDR3 nucleotides read TGTGCCAGCAGTTACAGGGGCCAGAACACTGAAGCTTTCTTT. The encoded protein is CASSYRGQNTEAFF.

The chain employs TRBV6-1 and TRBJ2-7; tentatively, D is TRBD2 (6 bases). CDR3 size: 13 residues. In germline, CDR1 is MNHNS, CDR2 SASEGT. Between the trimmed V and J ends, which lost 8 bases and 7 bases, there was a span of 18 bases. The CDR3 reads CASAGSGRGEQYF. CDR3 sequence (DNA): TGTGCCAGCGCGGGGAGCGGGCGAGGGGAGCAGTACTTC.